The 10 T cell receptor beta chains reported below all come from one sample, sequenced in a study of blood T cells in healthy people across ages. Primed by a sample-barcoded 5' primer and a J-beta primer mix, a second PCR proceeded for about 6 to 11 cycles. MiXCR, applied by TCRdb to the 5' RACE reads, yields one record per CDR3 protein. This sample has more than 1 million distinct CDR3 sequences, with 40% to 50% found just once. The specimen was blood. These receptors all come from a woman between 55 and 75 years old in good health.

This clonotype was seen just once. The V call is TRBV27, the J call TRBJ2-7; D gene uncertain. CDR3 length equals 13 residues. CDR1 and CDR2 (germline): MNHEY, SMNVEV (reference sequence). Between the trimmed V and J ends, which lost 5 bases and 3 bases, there was a span of 11 bases. CDR3 sequence: CASSRATSYEQYF. The CDR3 DNA sequence: TGTGCCAGCAGTAGAGCTACCAGCTACGAGCAGTACTTC.

The chain links TRBV2 to TRBJ1-1; 8 bases line up with TRBD1. CDR1 is SNHLY, CDR2 FYNNEI, per germline. Germline trimming cut 4 bases from V and 1 base from J; bases unmatched to any gene: 2. The CDR3 is 14 residues long. The CDR3 loop is CASSGQGTNTEAFF. DNA of the CDR3: TGTGCCAGCAGTGGACAGGGGACGAACACTGAAGCTTTCTTT. Complete variable domain (other parts from reference TRBV2 and TRBJ1-1): EPEVTQTPSHQVTQMGQEVILRCVPISNHLYFYWYRQILGQKVEFLVSFYNNEISEKSEIFDDQFSVERPDGSNFTLKIRSTKLEDSAMYFCASSGQGTNTEAFFGQGTRLTVV.

V usage is TRBV29-1 and J usage is TRBJ2-1, with D possibly matching TRBD1 (5 bases). Germline V gene lookup returns CDR1 SQVTM and CDR2 ANQGSEA. V was clipped by 6 bases and J by 6 bases, with 6 bases between them. The CDR3 has 10 residues. CDR3 DNA sequence: TGCAGCGTCGACAGCAATGAGCAGTTCTTC. It codes for CSVDSNEQFF.

The rearrangement joins TRBV12-3 or TRBV12-4 to TRBJ2-7, with 7 nucleotides matching TRBD2. The junction had 5 bases not matched to a gene; V was cut back by 3 bases and J by 6 bases. The CDR3 contains 13 residues. The CDR3 region has the DNA TGTGCCAGCAGTTTGCGGGAGTATGGCGAGCAGTACTTC. Protein sequence: CASSLREYGEQYF.

The chain has TRBV29-1 and TRBJ2-4, with D possibly matching TRBD1 (5 bases). The assigned J gene may be wrong: the sequence end matches TRBJ2-7 better. This CDR3 spans 11 amino acids. In germline, CDR1 is SQVTM, CDR2 ANQGSEA. In nucleotides, the CDR3 is TGCAGCGTTTCAGACAGCCACGAGCAGTACTTC. This codes for CSVSDSHEQYF.

This clonotype was recorded many times. The V call is TRBV6-6, the J call TRBJ2-3, with a tentative D call TRBD1 (6 bases). V lost 5 bases and J lost 4, with 10 bases in between. Looked up from germline, CDR1 is MNHNY and CDR2 is SVGAGI (reference sequence). The CDR3 has 13 residues. Here the CDR3 reads CASSPQGSDTQYF. The CDR3 nucleotides are TGTGCCAGCAGTCCACAGGGTTCAGATACGCAGTATTTT.

In nucleotides, the CDR3 is TGTGCCAGCAGCTTGCTAGCCTCACCCGATACGCAGTATTTT. Protein: CASSLLASPDTQYF. The chain links TRBV5-6 to TRBJ2-3, with D possibly being TRBD2 (5 bases). The CDR3 spans 14 residues. Germline assignment: CDR1 SGHDT and CDR2 YYEEEE. Between the trimmed V and J ends, which lost 1 base and 6 bases, there was a span of 12 bases.

The gene calls are TRBV24-1 and TRBJ2-3; 7 nucleotides match TRBD1. CDR1 is KGHDR and CDR2 is SFDVKD in the germline V gene. The CDR3 consists of 16 residues. The V segment lost 4 bases and the J segment 2 bases; nucleotides outside the gene matches: 8. The CDR3 reads CATSETGSRFTDTQYF. Here the CDR3 DNA reads TGTGCCACCAGTGAGACAGGGTCTCGATTCACAGATACGCAGTATTTT.

The chain couples TRBV7-9 to TRBJ2-3; D is undetermined. Trimming shortened V by 4 bases and J by 3 bases, and 8 bases separated the two germline ends. Germline V gene data show CDR1 as SEHNR and CDR2 as FQNEAQ (reference sequence). This CDR3 is built from 13 residues. CDR3 nucleotide sequence: TGTGCCAGCAGCTCCGTAATAACAGATACGCAGTATTTT. Amino acid sequence: CASSSVITDTQYF.

The V call is TRBV11-2, the J call TRBJ2-7, with a weak D call TRBD1 (5 bases). Between the trimmed V and J ends, which lost 0 bases and 2 bases, there was a span of 11 bases. The CDR3 runs to 15 residues. Germline CDR1 reads SGHAT; CDR2 reads FQNNGV. The CDR3 sequence: CASSLDRVTTYEQYF. In DNA, the CDR3 is TGTGCCAGCAGCTTAGACAGGGTGACCACCTACGAGCAGTACTTC.